The source of this T cell receptor beta chain is a study of T cells in Graves' hyperthyroidism and ophthalmopathy. Study-wide context: Prior to any treatment, at the point of initial diagnosis, peripheral blood was collected.

This clonotype was counted many times. What it recognizes is unknown. Study-wide results and limits: Classification by a 13 V-J model distinguished ophthalmopathy from stable hyperthyroidism. Most expanded thyroid clonotypes above 0.001 also appeared in blood.

The CDR3 consists of 14 residues. Germline CDR1 MNHEY, CDR2 SMNVEV (reference sequence). V was pared by 5 bases and J by 1 base, with 9 bases between. TCR beta CDR3 region amplification was performed from RNA transcripts. With the HTBI primer set, the TCR CDR3 went through a first round of RT-PCR. From the multiplex PCR reads, TCRdb called clonotypes with MiXCR, one entry per CDR3 protein. The sample has 690,000 or so distinct CDR3 sequences; roughly a sixth are singletons. What was sequenced was blood. The origin of this receptor is a woman aged 45-59 years with Graves' hyperthyroidism that later progressed to Graves' ophthalmopathy. This chain links TRBV27 with TRBJ1-5, with D maybe TRBD1 (5 bases). CDR3 region: CASSPGPSNQPQHF. Here the CDR3 DNA reads TGTGCCAGCAGTCCGGGACCGAGCAATCAGCCCCAGCATTTT.